Listed below are T cell receptor beta chains from one sample, sequenced in a study of cytomegalovirus exposure and HLA in healthy donors. Here immunoSEQ multiplex PCR was the method, and the copy in TCRdb shows in-frame clones only, minus some. The sample gives 90,000 to 120,000 clones, 65% to 75% of which show up once; approximately 11% is in the top ten. The sequenced sample was PBMCs. Receptors originate from a man aged 35-49 years in good health and CMV-seropositive. The CDR3 runs from the conserved cysteine through the conserved F or W. A D gene is named only where the DNA matches it firmly. A row's size may be missing; if present it is once, few, many or a size class.

v_call	d_call	clone_size	j_call	cdr3_aa	cdr3_nt
TRBV6-6	-	-	TRBJ2-2	CASKNDGLGGTGELFF	TGTGCCAGCAAAAACGACGGACTGGGGGGTACCGGGGAGCTGTTTTTT
TRBV6-1	-	-	TRBJ1-2	CASSEKLSAGYGYTF	TGTGCCAGCAGTGAAAAGTTGTCCGCGGGCTATGGCTACACCTTC
TRBV5-1	-	-	TRBJ1-1	CASSSQVLNTEAFF	TGCGCCAGCAGCTCACAGGTCTTGAACACTGAAGCTTTCTTT
TRBV7-9	TRBD1	-	TRBJ1-1	CASSLTGDTEAFF	TGTGCCAGCAGCTTAACAGGGGACACTGAAGCTTTCTTT
TRBV6-5	TRBD1	-	TRBJ1-5	CASRTGSSNQPQHF	TGTGCCAGCAGGACAGGGAGTAGCAATCAGCCCCAGCATTTT
TRBV5-4	-	few	TRBJ1-2	CASSPQGSDGYTF	TGTGCCAGCAGTCCACAGGGCTCTGATGGCTACACCTTC
TRBV7-9	-	few	TRBJ1-2	CASSLPEGVDYGYTF	TGTGCCAGCAGCCTCCCTGAAGGGGTCGACTATGGCTACACCTTC
TRBV4-1	TRBD1	-	TRBJ1-1	CASSQPGQGRTEAFF	TGCGCCAGCAGCCAACCGGGACAGGGGAGGACTGAAGCTTTCTTT
TRBV5-1	-	-	TRBJ2-7	CASRLWLDISYEQYF	TGCGCCAGCAGACTCTGGTTGGACATCTCCTACGAGCAGTACTTC
TRBV30	TRBD2	-	TRBJ2-7	CAWSAELAVSYEQYF	TGTGCCTGGAGTGCGGAACTAGCGGTTTCCTACGAGCAGTACTTC
TRBV29-1	TRBD2	-	TRBJ2-3	CSGMGGGRQDTQYF	TGCAGCGGCATGGGTGGCGGGAGACAAGATACGCAGTATTTT
TRBV19	TRBD1	-	TRBJ2-3	CASSARPDRGTDTQYF	TGTGCCAGTAGTGCACGTCCTGACAGGGGCACAGATACGCAGTATTTT
TRBV5-1	-	-	TRBJ1-1	CASSWQGGDTEAFF	TGCGCCAGCAGCTGGCAGGGAGGGGACACTGAAGCTTTCTTT
TRBV9	-	-	TRBJ2-3	CASSPGLRTDTQYF	TGTGCCAGCAGCCCGGGATTAAGAACAGATACGCAGTATTTT
TRBV7-2	-	-	TRBJ1-2	CASSSRGGGWDYGYTF	TGTGCCAGCAGCTCCCGAGGTGGCGGGTGGGACTATGGCTACACCTTC
TRBV19	-	few	TRBJ1-1	CASSKKRTTALNTEAFF	TGTGCCAGTAGTAAAAAAAGGACTACGGCATTGAACACTGAAGCTTTCTTT
TRBV7-9	TRBD1	once	TRBJ1-2	CASSLDPLTGSGYTF	TGTGCCAGCAGCTTAGACCCGCTGACAGGGAGTGGCTACACCTTC
TRBV7-9	TRBD1	-	TRBJ2-7	CASTAWTGSYEQYF	TGTGCCAGTACCGCCTGGACAGGGAGCTACGAGCAGTACTTC
TRBV4-1	-	-	TRBJ2-5	CASSQIDTPLYGETQYF	TGCGCCAGCAGCCAAATTGACACCCCCCTTTATGGGGAGACCCAGTACTTC
TRBV2	TRBD1	-	TRBJ2-1	CASSVYRDRENGNEQFF	TGTGCCAGCAGTGTTTACCGGGACAGGGAGAATGGTAATGAGCAGTTCTTC
TRBV7-8	-	-	TRBJ2-7	CASSVRGQRLSYEQYF	TGTGCCAGCAGCGTCCGTGGCCAGAGACTCTCCTACGAGCAGTACTTC
TRBV7-9	TRBD2	-	TRBJ2-3	CASSLDGLAGDRDTQYF	TGTGCCAGCAGCTTAGATGGGTTAGCGGGAGATCGAGATACGCAGTATTTT
TRBV4-3	-	few	TRBJ2-1	CASSERANNEQFF	TGCGCCAGCAGCGAGCGAGCAAACAATGAGCAGTTCTTC
TRBV19	-	once	TRBJ2-1	CASNTGLSSYNEQFF	TGTGCCAGTAATACTGGACTTAGCTCCTACAATGAGCAGTTCTTC
TRBV6-1	TRBD1	few	TRBJ2-2	CASSEFRGQNTGELFF	TGTGCCAGCAGTGAATTCAGGGGGCAGAACACCGGGGAGCTGTTTTTT
TRBV4-1	-	once	TRBJ2-5	CASSQDLGGLIQETQYF	TGCGCCAGCAGCCAAGATCTCGGGGGGCTGATCCAAGAGACCCAGTACTTC
TRBV7-2	-	-	TRBJ1-3	CASSWSSGNTIYF	TGTGCCAGCAGCTGGAGCTCTGGAAACACCATATATTTT
TRBV5-4	-	-	TRBJ2-1	CASSVGGSEDEQFF	TGTGCCAGCAGCGTTGGAGGGAGTGAGGATGAGCAGTTCTTC
TRBV6-1	TRBD1	-	TRBJ1-4	CASSSTGTELYALFF	TGTGCCAGCAGTTCTACCGGGACAGAGTTATATGCACTGTTTTTT
TRBV30	-	-	TRBJ2-5	CAWSVPGAETQYF	TGTGCCTGGAGTGTCCCGGGAGCGGAGACCCAGTACTTC
TRBV5-4	TRBD1	-	TRBJ2-3	CASSWQGVSDTQYF	TGTGCCAGCAGCTGGCAGGGGGTTTCAGATACGCAGTATTTT
TRBV6-4	TRBD1	medium-sized	TRBJ1-5	CASSPGQGAQPQHF	TGTGCCAGCAGTCCGGGACAGGGGGCTCAGCCCCAGCATTTT
TRBV29-1	-	-	TRBJ1-2	CSVTGLQEKYGYTF	TGCAGCGTAACGGGACTCCAGGAGAAGTATGGCTACACCTTC
TRBV9	TRBD1	few	TRBJ1-2	CASSSGTGLGYTF	TGTGCCAGCAGCTCCGGGACAGGGTTGGGCTACACCTTC
TRBV4-1	-	-	TRBJ2-2	CASSQWGPSISVAGELFF	TGCGCCAGCAGCCAATGGGGGCCTAGCATTTCTGTGGCCGGGGAGCTGTTTTTT
TRBV11-2	TRBD2	-	TRBJ2-1	CASSFTREVTYNEQFF	TGTGCCAGCAGCTTTACACGGGAGGTTACCTACAATGAGCAGTTCTTC
TRBV4-1	-	once	TRBJ2-7	CASSQVPTGPYEQYF	TGCGCCAGCAGCCAAGTCCCGACAGGACCCTACGAGCAGTACTTC
TRBV9	TRBD2	-	TRBJ2-4	CASSSGLANIQYF	TGTGCCAGCAGCTCCGGACTAGCCAACATTCAGTACTTC
TRBV7-3	TRBD2	-	TRBJ2-5	CASGEAGGLQETQYF	TGTGCCAGCGGAGAGGCGGGAGGTCTCCAAGAGACCCAGTACTTC
TRBV7-8	-	-	TRBJ2-2	CASRKQDLNTGELFF	TGTGCCAGCAGGAAACAGGACCTGAACACCGGGGAGCTGTTTTTT
TRBV9	TRBD1	-	TRBJ1-1	CASSPRQGSTEAFF	TGTGCCAGCAGCCCCCGACAGGGAAGCACTGAAGCTTTCTTT
TRBV6-5	-	-	TRBJ1-5	CASSYRQGGRNQPQNF	TGTGCCAGCAGTTATCGCCAGGGTGGGCGAAATCAGCCCCAGAATTTT
TRBV6-5	-	-	TRBJ1-1	CASSNSRGGNEAFF	TGTGCCAGCAGCAACTCTCGTGGAGGCAATGAAGCTTTCTTT
TRBV27	TRBD1	-	TRBJ2-4	CASSFYGTGGNIQYF	TGTGCCAGCAGTTTCTATGGGACAGGGGGAAACATTCAGTACTTC
TRBV30	-	-	TRBJ1-1	CAWTSLYTGFF	TGTGCCTGGACGAGTCTCTACACGGGTTTCTTT
TRBV27	TRBD1	-	TRBJ1-5	CASSFKGAEQPQHF	TGTGCCAGCAGTTTCAAGGGGGCGGAGCAGCCCCAGCATTTT
TRBV7-2	-	-	TRBJ2-2	CAKGSSGNTGELFF	TGTGCCAAGGGGTCCTCAGGGAACACCGGGGAGCTGTTTTTT
TRBV25-1	-	once	TRBJ1-6	CASSELGYNSPLHF	TGTGCCAGCAGTGAACTAGGCTATAATTCACCCCTCCACTTT
TRBV9	TRBD1	-	TRBJ2-7	CASSTGQGSPYEQYF	TGTGCCAGCAGCACCGGACAGGGGTCCCCCTACGAGCAGTACTTC
TRBV13	TRBD2	-	TRBJ2-1	CASSPWEREGPRYNEQFF	TGTGCCAGCAGCCCGTGGGAGCGGGAGGGCCCAAGGTACAATGAGCAGTTCTTC
TRBV4-1	-	once	TRBJ2-3	CASSPQWTSTDTQYF	TGCGCCAGCAGTCCACAGTGGACTTCCACAGATACGCAGTATTTT
TRBV9	-	few	TRBJ2-5	CASSVRDYQETQYF	TGTGCCAGCAGCGTTAGAGACTATCAAGAGACCCAGTACTTC
TRBV6-5	-	-	TRBJ2-4	CASSSGPFLAKNIQYF	TGTGCCAGCAGTTCAGGGCCCTTTCTAGCCAAAAACATTCAGTACTTC
TRBV10-3	TRBD2	-	TRBJ2-1	CAISDTSDSYNEQFF	TGTGCCATCAGTGATACTAGCGATTCCTACAATGAGCAGTTCTTC
TRBV28	-	-	TRBJ1-2	CASSAHEESYGYTF	TGTGCCAGCAGTGCCCATGAAGAGTCTTATGGCTACACCTTC